A selection of T cell receptor beta chains follows, all from one sample in a study of blood T cell repertoires in COVID-19. This table comes from immunoSEQ multiplex PCR, and its TCRdb copy is limited to in-frame clones, with some not included. The sample gives under 250,000 clones, 84% of which show up once; 4% to 5.5% is in the top ten. The sequenced material came from peripheral blood. The receptors shown here come from a man in his forties or fifties with active or convalescent COVID-19. CDR3s include the opening cysteine and the closing phenylalanine or tryptophan.

cdr3_length: 14
v_call: TRBV5-1
cdr3_aa: CASSITGRDYGYTF

cdr3_length: 15
v_call: TRBV6-5
cdr3_aa: CASTQRGGYNSPLHF

cdr3_length: 14
v_call: TRBV29-1
cdr3_aa: CSVARGGWNTEAFF

cdr3_length: 14
v_call: TRBV14
cdr3_aa: CASSPREANYGYTF

cdr3_length: 14
v_call: TRBV28
cdr3_aa: CASSLWGDNYGYTF

cdr3_length: 15
v_call: TRBV11-3
cdr3_aa: CASSLSAGREETQYF

cdr3_length: 14
v_call: TRBV7-2
cdr3_aa: CASSLAGTGVGYTF

cdr3_length: 13
v_call: TRBV19
cdr3_aa: CATTTGPGQPQHF

cdr3_length: 13
v_call: TRBV5-1
cdr3_aa: CASSLTGDAEQYF

cdr3_length: 12
v_call: TRBV11-2
cdr3_aa: CASSLASSGYTF

cdr3_length: 16
v_call: TRBV19
cdr3_aa: CASKLDPTSGGETQYF

cdr3_length: 12
v_call: TRBV7-9
cdr3_aa: CASGYRGEKLFF

cdr3_length: 15
v_call: TRBV6-2/TRBV6-3
cdr3_aa: CASSYYNTKTYEQYF

cdr3_length: 15
v_call: TRBV5-1
cdr3_aa: CASSFSGGAYNEQFF